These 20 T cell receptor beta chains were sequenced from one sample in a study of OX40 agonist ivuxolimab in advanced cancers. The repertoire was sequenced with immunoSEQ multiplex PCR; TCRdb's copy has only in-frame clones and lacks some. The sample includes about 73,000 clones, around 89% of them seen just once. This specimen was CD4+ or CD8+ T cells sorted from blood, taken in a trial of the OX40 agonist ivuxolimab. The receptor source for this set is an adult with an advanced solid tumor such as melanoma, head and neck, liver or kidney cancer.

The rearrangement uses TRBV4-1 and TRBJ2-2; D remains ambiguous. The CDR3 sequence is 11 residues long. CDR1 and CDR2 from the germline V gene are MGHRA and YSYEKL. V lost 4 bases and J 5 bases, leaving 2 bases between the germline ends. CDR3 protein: CASSRTGELFF. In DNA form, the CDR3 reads TGCGCCAGCAGCCGTACCGGGGAGCTGTTTTTT.

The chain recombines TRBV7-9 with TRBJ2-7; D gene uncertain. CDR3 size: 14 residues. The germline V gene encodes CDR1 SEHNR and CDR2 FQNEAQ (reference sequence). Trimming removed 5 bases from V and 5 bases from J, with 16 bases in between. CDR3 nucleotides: TGTGCCAGCAGCCTCCTCCTACAGCCCCACGAGCAGTACTTC. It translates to CASSLLLQPHEQYF.

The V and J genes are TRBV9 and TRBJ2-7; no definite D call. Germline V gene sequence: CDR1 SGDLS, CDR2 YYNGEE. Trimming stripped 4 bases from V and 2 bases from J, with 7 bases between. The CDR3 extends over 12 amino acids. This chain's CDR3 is CASSQNAYEQYF. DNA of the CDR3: TGTGCCAGCAGCCAAAACGCCTACGAGCAGTACTTC.

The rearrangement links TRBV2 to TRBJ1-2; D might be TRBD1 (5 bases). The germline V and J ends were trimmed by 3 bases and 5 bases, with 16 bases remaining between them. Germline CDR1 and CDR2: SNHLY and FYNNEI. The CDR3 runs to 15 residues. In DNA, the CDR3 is TGTGCCAGCAGTGATTGGGGCTCGGGGGGGTATGGCTACACCTTC. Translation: CASSDWGSGGYGYTF.

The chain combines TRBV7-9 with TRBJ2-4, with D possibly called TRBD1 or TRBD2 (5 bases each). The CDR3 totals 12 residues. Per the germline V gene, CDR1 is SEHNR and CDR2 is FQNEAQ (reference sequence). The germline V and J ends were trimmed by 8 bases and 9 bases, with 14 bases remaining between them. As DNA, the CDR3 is TGTGCCAGCGAGGGCAGGGACGGCATTCAGTACTTC. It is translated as CASEGRDGIQYF.

The CDR3 region has the DNA TGTGCCAGCAGTTTGGGGGGCGGGACTGAAGCTTTCTTT. Protein product: CASSLGGGTEAFF. The V gene is TRBV27, the J gene TRBJ1-1; a weak D match, TRBD1 (6 bases). V gave up 3 bases and J gave up 5 bases, with 10 bases separating them. The CDR3 contains 13 residues. The germline V gene has CDR1 MNHEY and CDR2 SMNVEV (reference sequence).

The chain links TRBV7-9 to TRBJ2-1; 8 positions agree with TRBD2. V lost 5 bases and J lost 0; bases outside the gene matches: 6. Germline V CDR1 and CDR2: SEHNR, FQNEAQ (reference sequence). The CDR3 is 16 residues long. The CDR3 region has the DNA TGTGCCAGCAGCAGACTAGCGAGGAGCTCCTACAATGAGCAGTTCTTC. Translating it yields CASSRLARSSYNEQFF. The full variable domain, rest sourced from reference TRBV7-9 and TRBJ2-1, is DTGVSQNPRHKITKRGQNVTFRCDPISEHNRLYWYRQTLGQGPEFLTYFQNEAQLEKSRLLSDRFSAERPKGSFSTLEIQRTEQGDSAMYLCASSRLARSSYNEQFFGPGTRLTVL.

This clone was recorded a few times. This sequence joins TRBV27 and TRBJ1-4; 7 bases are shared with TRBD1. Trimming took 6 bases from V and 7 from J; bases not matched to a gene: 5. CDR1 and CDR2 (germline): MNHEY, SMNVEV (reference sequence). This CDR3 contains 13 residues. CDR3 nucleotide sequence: TGTGCCAGCAGCCCGCAGGGGGGTGAAAAACTGTTTTTT. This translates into CASSPQGGEKLFF.

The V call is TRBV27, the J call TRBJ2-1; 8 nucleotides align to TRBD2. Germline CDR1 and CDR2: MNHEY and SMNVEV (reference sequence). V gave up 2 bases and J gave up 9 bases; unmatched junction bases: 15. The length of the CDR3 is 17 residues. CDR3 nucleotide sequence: TGTGCCAGCAGTTTAATGACCGGGACTAGAGGATCGGGTGAGCAGTTCTTC. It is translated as CASSLMTGTRGSGEQFF.

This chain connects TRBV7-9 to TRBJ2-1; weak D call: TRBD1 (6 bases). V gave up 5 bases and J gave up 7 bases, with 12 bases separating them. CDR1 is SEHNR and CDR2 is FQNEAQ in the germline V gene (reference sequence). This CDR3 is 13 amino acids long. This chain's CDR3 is CASSGQGRNEQFF. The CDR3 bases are TGTGCCAGCAGCGGGCAGGGGAGAAATGAGCAGTTCTTC.

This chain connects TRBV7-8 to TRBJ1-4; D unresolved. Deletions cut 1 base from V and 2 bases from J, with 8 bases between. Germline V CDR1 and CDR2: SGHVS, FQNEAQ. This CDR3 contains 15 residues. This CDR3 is CASSLEVQTNEKLFF. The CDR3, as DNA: TGTGCCAGCAGCTTAGAAGTACAGACTAATGAAAAACTGTTTTTT.

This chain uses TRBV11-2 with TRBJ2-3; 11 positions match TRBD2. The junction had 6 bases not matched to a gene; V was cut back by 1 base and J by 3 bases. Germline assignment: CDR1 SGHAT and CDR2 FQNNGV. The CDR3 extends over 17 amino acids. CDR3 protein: CASSLGTSGRETDTQYF. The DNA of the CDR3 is TGTGCCAGCAGCTTAGGAACTAGCGGGAGAGAGACAGATACGCAGTATTTT.

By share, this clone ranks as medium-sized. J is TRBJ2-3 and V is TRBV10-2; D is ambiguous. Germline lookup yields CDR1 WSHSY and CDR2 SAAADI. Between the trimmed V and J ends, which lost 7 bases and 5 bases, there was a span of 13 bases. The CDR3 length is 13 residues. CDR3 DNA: TGCGCCAGCAACCTGTTCCCCGGAGATACGCAGTATTTT. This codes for CASNLFPGDTQYF.

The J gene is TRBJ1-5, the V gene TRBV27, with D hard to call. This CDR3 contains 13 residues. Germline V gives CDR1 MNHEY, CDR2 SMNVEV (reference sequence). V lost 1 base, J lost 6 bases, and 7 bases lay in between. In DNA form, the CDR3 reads TGTGCCAGCAGTTTATGGGAAGGTCAGCCCCAGCATTTT. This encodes CASSLWEGQPQHF.

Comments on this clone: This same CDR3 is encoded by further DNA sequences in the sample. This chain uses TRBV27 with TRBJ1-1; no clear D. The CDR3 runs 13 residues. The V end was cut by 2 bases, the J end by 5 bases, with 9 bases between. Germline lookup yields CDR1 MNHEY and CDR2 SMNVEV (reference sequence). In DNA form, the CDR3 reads TGTGCCAGCAGTTTAGGTGGGAGGACTGAAGCTTTCTTT. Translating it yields CASSLGGRTEAFF.

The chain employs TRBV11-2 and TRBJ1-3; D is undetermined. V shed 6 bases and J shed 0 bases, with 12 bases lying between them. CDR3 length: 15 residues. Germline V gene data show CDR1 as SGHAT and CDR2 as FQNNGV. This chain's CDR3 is CASRPVGNSGNTIYF. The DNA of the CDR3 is TGTGCCAGCAGGCCGGTAGGCAACTCTGGAAACACCATATATTTT.

The CDR3 bases are TGTGCCAGTAGTATTAGCGGGGGGGCCCCAGATACGCAGTATTTT. This codes for CASSISGGAPDTQYF. The genes are TRBV19 and TRBJ2-3, with 11 nucleotides matching TRBD2. V dropped 3 bases and J dropped 4; count of bases not matched to a gene: 3. This CDR3 spans 15 amino acids. CDR1 and CDR2 (germline): LNHDA, SQIVND (reference sequence).

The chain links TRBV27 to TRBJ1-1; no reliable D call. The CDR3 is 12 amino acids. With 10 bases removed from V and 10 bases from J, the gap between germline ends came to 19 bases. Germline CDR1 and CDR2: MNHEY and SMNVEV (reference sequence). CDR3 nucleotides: TGTGCCACCAAGGCGGGCGGGGAGGTAGCTTTCTTT. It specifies CATKAGGEVAFF.

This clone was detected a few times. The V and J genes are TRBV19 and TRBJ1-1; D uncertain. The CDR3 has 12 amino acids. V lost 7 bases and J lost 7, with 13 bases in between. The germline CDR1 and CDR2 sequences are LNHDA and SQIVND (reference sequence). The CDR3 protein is CASNVGAFEAFF. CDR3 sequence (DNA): TGTGCCAGTAATGTCGGAGCCTTTGAAGCTTTCTTT. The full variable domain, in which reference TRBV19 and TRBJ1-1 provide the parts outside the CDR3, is DGGITQSPKYLFRKEGQNVTLSCEQNLNHDAMYWYRQDPGQGLRLIYYSQIVNDFQKGDIAEGYSVSREKKESFPLTVTSAQKNPTAFYLCASNVGAFEAFFGQGTRLTVV.

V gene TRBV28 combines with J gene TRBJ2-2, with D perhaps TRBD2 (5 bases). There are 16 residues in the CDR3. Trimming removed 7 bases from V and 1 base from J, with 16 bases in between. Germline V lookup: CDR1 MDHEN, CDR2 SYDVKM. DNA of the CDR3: TGTGCCAGCATCTCCCCGCGGGCAGGGAACACCGGGGAGCTGTTTTTT. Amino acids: CASISPRAGNTGELFF.